The 4 T cell receptor beta chains listed next were all sequenced from one sample in a study of T-cell reconstitution after alpha-beta-depleted transplantation in children. The library targeted TCRbeta and was prepared with unique molecular identifiers. Using its own MiXCR run on the PCR reads, TCRdb lists one record per CDR3 protein. The table has some 590,000 distinct CDR3 sequences, approximately 10% seen once. This specimen consisted of PBMCs from the stem cell graft donor, obtained from the stem cell graft. The receptors derive from a human donor who donated a stem cell graft to a child with acute myeloid leukemia.

This chain joins TRBV6-4 and TRBJ2-1; no clear D. The germline V gene has CDR1 MRHNA and CDR2 SNTAGT. The CDR3 has 16 residues. V dropped 5 bases and J dropped 7 bases, with 21 bases sitting between them. The CDR3 DNA follows: TGTGCCAGCAGTTTAGTGCCGGGTCTTCGCGCGAATGAGCAGTTCTTC. This translates into CASSLVPGLRANEQFF.

This clonotype was seen a handful of times. This chain connects TRBV5-1 to TRBJ1-2; 12 bases are shared with TRBD1. The germline CDR1 and CDR2 sequences are SGHRS and YFSETQ. The V and J ends lost 0 bases and 10 bases, in that order; junction bases with no gene match: 10. The CDR3 loop spans 16 amino acids. The CDR3 loop reads CASSLESLGQGASYTF. The CDR3 region has the DNA TGCGCCAGCAGCTTGGAAAGTTTGGGACAGGGGGCCTCCTACACCTTC.

This clonotype was observed a few times. The chain uses TRBV7-9 and TRBJ1-1; D is undetermined. In germline, CDR1 is SEHNR, CDR2 FQNEAQ (reference sequence). The CDR3 is 15 amino acids. The V gene lost 2 bases and the J gene lost 2 bases, with 12 bases spanning the gap. Here the CDR3 DNA reads TGTGCCAGCAGCTTATGGTCGTTAACCAACACTGAAGCTTTCTTT. Its translation is CASSLWSLTNTEAFF.

This clonotype has a handful of counts. This chain connects TRBV18 to TRBJ2-1; TRBD2 aligns across 10 bases. This CDR3 has 15 amino acids. Germline CDR1 KGHSH, CDR2 LQKENI. Trimming at V came to 0 bases and at J to 10 bases, leaving 6 bases not matched to a gene. CDR3 bases: TGTGCCAGCTCACCACCCGGGACTAGCGAGAGGGAGCAGTTCTTC. Translating it yields CASSPPGTSEREQFF.